Listed below are T cell receptor beta chains from one sample, sequenced in a study of shared clonotypes between healthy human individuals. Clones were read by immunoSEQ multiplex PCR, and TCRdb kept only the in-frame ones, dropping some. The sample records about 590,000 clones, nearly 97% being singletons. Sequenced: naive CD8+ T cells sorted from blood. These receptors were obtained from a woman in her twenties or thirties in good health. Each CDR3 is given without its conserved first and last residue.

j_gene	v_gene	CDR3aa
TRBJ1-5	TRBV9	ASSADGDNQPQH
TRBJ2-1	TRBV2	ASSESGGRNEQF
TRBJ1-1	TRBV28	ASSFLNTGTGGTEAF
TRBJ2-1	TRBV27	ASSLRGTYNEQF
TRBJ2-3	TRBV11-2	ASSSSPRYTDTQY
TRBJ1-1	TRBV11-2	ASSLAAGGYTEAF
TRBJ2-5	TRBV28	ASSLSPGGLRETQY
TRBJ2-3	TRBV29-1	SVVGTGYTQY
TRBJ1-5	TRBV27	ATSDRAGNQPQH
TRBJ2-1	TRBV28	ASSQPSRGGPYNEQF
TRBJ2-7	TRBV27	ASSPHRDTDYREQY
TRBJ1-1	TRBV19	ASSIGEVNTEAF
TRBJ2-1	TRBV7-9	ASSLESYEQF
TRBJ1-1	TRBV15	ATSANQESTEAF
TRBJ1-1	TRBV5-6	ASSHPASNTEAF
TRBJ2-7	TRBV4-1	ASSQELLSGEQY
TRBJ2-7	TRBV27	ASHHGYEPRFGSYEQY
TRBJ2-7	TRBV27	ASSFTSGAYEQY
TRBJ1-2	TRBV27	ASRGTDRAGGYT
TRBJ2-5	TRBV28	ASSPDRVETQY
TRBJ2-1	TRBV11-2	ASSLLARSYNEQF
.	TRBV28	ASRTGRPYEQY